This TCR beta chain was identified during a study of HIV-infected patients and healthy controls. TCRdb re-called the 5' RACE reads through MiXCR, storing one row per CDR3 protein. The table has around 18,000 distinct CDR3 sequences, approximately 16% seen once. V was cut by 1 base and J by 5 bases, with 18 bases left in between. CDR3 length equals 17 residues. CDR1 is SGHDN and CDR2 is FVKESK in the germline V gene. Ten or more counts support this clonotype. The chain couples TRBV14 to TRBJ2-1, with unresolved D. The clonotype was recovered from a human donor in good health. The sequenced sample consisted of CD8+ T cells from blood. This CDR3 is CASSQGLRLSVDNEQFF. The CDR3 DNA sequence: TGTGCCAGCAGCCAAGGTCTCAGACTCTCGGTTGACAATGAGCAGTTCTTC.